Below are 28 T cell receptor beta chains sequenced from a single sample in a study of human T cells and chemical hapten exposure. The sample's time point: patch test 2, 6 weeks after DPC sensitization. Treatment specified: therapeutic diphenylcyclopropenone sensitization with weekly scalp DPC. TCRdb redid the calling of the RACE reads with MiXCR, one entry per CDR3 protein. The sample holds roughly 380,000 distinct CDR3 sequences, just under 6.5% seen once. Source: whole blood, taken in connection with sensitization to the hapten diphenylcyclopropenone (DPC). Source of these receptors: a woman aged 18-30 years with alopecia areata. Some clones in this sample may be carry-over from other donors' samples.

This clonotype was recorded a few times. The chain links TRBV4-3 to TRBJ2-5, with TRBD1 identical over 8 bases. Germline V gene lookup returns CDR1 LGHNA and CDR2 YSLEER. The junction had 11 bases not matched to a gene; V was cut back by 0 bases and J by 5 bases. This CDR3 is built from 17 residues. The CDR3 DNA sequence: TGCGCCAGCAGCCAAGATCCCGGCAGCGGACAGGGCGAGACCCAGTACTTC. The encoded protein is CASSQDPGSGQGETQYF.

This clonotype was detected only a few times. The V call is TRBV10-3, the J call TRBJ1-2; D might be TRBD1 (5 bases). This CDR3 is 15 amino acids long. Germline V lookup: CDR1 ENHRY, CDR2 SYGVKD. V shed 2 bases and J shed 2 bases, with 12 bases lying between them. CDR3 loop: CAISEDFSGNYGYTF. The CDR3 DNA reads as TGTGCCATCAGTGAGGACTTCTCAGGGAACTATGGCTACACCTTC.

The sample holds a few counts of this clonotype. The chain uses TRBV20-1 and TRBJ2-7, with TRBD1 identical over 7 bases. V lost 3 bases and J lost 5; bases outside the gene matches: 7. This CDR3 region has 13 residues. Germline CDR1 DFQATT, CDR2 SNEGSKA (reference sequence). The CDR3 DNA sequence: TGCAGTGCTAGGTCCAGGACAGGAAACGAGCAGTACTTC. It translates to CSARSRTGNEQYF.

A few counts support this clonotype. The chain uses TRBV6-6 and TRBJ2-1, with 8 nucleotides matching TRBD2. Germline CDR1 is MNHNY and CDR2 is SVGAGI (reference sequence). The CDR3 is 14 amino acids. J lost 7 bases, V lost 5 bases, and 7 bases had no gene match. As DNA, the CDR3 is TGTGCCAGCAGTCAACGGGAGGGGGTAAATGAGCAGTTCTTC. Residues: CASSQREGVNEQFF.

The chain employs TRBV6-5 and TRBJ2-6; either TRBD1 or TRBD2 may fit D (5 bases each). Germline CDR1 is MNHEY and CDR2 is SVGAGI. The length of the CDR3 is 17 residues. Trimming cost V 5 bases and J 1 base, with 15 bases left between them. The CDR3 protein is CASSHGTVRSGANVLTF. CDR3 sequence (DNA): TGTGCCAGCAGTCACGGGACGGTTAGGTCTGGGGCCAACGTCCTGACTTTC.

Many counts were recorded for this clonotype. This sequence joins TRBV7-2 and TRBJ2-3; TRBD2 matches at 9 bases. Losses at the gene ends were 5 bases for V and 2 bases for J; bases not matched to a gene: 11. The CDR3 loop spans 17 amino acids. Germline CDR1 is SGHTA and CDR2 is FQGNSA. The CDR3 region has the DNA TGTGCCAGCAGCCCACTAAGCGGGGGGACTAACACAGATACGCAGTATTTT. Its translation is CASSPLSGGTNTDTQYF.

The rearrangement uses TRBV7-6 and TRBJ1-1; 7 bases agree with TRBD1. This CDR3 has 16 residues. Germline V gives CDR1 SGHVS, CDR2 FNYEAQ. With 0 bases clipped from V and 5 bases from J, the junction kept 9 bases outside the gene matches. The DNA for the CDR3 is TGTGCCAGCAGCTTAGCACTAACAGAGACAGGGACTGAAGCTTTCTTT. Its translation is CASSLALTETGTEAFF. Full variable domain (rest looked up from reference TRBV7-6 and TRBJ1-1): GAGVSQSPRYKVTKRGQDVALRCDPISGHVSLYWYRQALGQGPEFLTYFNYEAQQDKSGLPNDRFSAERPEGSISTLTIQRTEQRDSAMYRCASSLALTETGTEAFFGQGTRLTVV.

This clonotype was recorded a few times. V usage is TRBV20-1 and J usage is TRBJ2-2; no definite D call. Germline assignment: CDR1 DFQATT and CDR2 SNEGSKA (reference sequence). V was trimmed by 6 bases and J by 7 bases, leaving 9 bases between them. CDR3 length: 11 amino acids. The CDR3 is CSAPMSGELFF. CDR3 coding DNA: TGCAGTGCCCCCATGAGCGGGGAGCTGTTTTTT.

At least ten counts were recorded for this clonotype. V usage is TRBV28 and J usage is TRBJ1-3, with 8 bases matching TRBD1. This CDR3 contains 15 residues. J was trimmed by 8 bases and V by 3 bases; bases with no gene match: 9. Looked up from germline, CDR1 is MDHEN and CDR2 is SYDVKM. CDR3 protein: CASSLWQGALDTIYF. CDR3 DNA: TGTGCCAGCAGTTTGTGGCAGGGGGCCCTCGACACCATATATTTT.

This clonotype showed up just a few times. CDR3 sequence (DNA): TGTGCCAGTAGCATTGGCAGCAGCTCTGGGGCCAACGTCCTGACTTTC. Translating it yields CASSIGSSSGANVLTF. The chain is built from TRBV19 and TRBJ2-6; D gene uncertain. Per germline, CDR1 LNHDA and CDR2 SQIVND (reference sequence). The CDR3 extends over 16 amino acids. Trimming shortened V by 6 bases and J by 0 bases, and 12 bases separated the two germline ends.

V gene TRBV27 combines with J gene TRBJ2-1; D may be TRBD1 (6 bases). The CDR3 consists of 17 residues. V shed 2 bases and J shed 6 bases, with 20 bases lying between them. In germline, CDR1 is MNHEY, CDR2 SMNVEV (reference sequence). The CDR3 DNA is TGTGCCAGCAGTTTAATCCCCCCCTTTAGGGGGTCCAATGAGCAGTTCTTC. Encoded protein: CASSLIPPFRGSNEQFF.

This clonotype showed up many times. CDR3 in DNA: TGCAGTGCAGGAACCGGGACTAGCGGATTCAATGAGCAGTTCTTC. Protein: CSAGTGTSGFNEQFF. The chain recombines TRBV20-1 with TRBJ2-1, with 11 nucleotides matching TRBD2. Germline CDR1 is DFQATT and CDR2 is SNEGSKA (reference sequence). The V segment lost 6 bases and the J segment 6 bases; nucleotides outside the gene matches: 10. This CDR3 comprises 15 residues.

V gene TRBV3-1 combines with J gene TRBJ2-1; unclear D gene. The CDR3 has 12 amino acids. V was cut by 5 bases and J by 8 bases, with 10 bases left in between. Per the germline V gene, CDR1 is LGHDT and CDR2 is YNNKEL (reference sequence). This CDR3 reads CASSYLSDEQFF. The CDR3 nucleotides read TGTGCCAGCAGCTATCTGAGTGATGAGCAGTTCTTC.

This clonotype was detected many times. This chain joins TRBV7-9 and TRBJ1-5; D is unclear. Trimming shortened V by 1 base and J by 4 bases, and 14 bases separated the two germline ends. Germline-derived CDR1 and CDR2 are SEHNR and FQNEAQ (reference sequence). This CDR3 has 16 amino acids. CDR3 bases: TGTGCCAGCAGCTTAGGGGCCGGCCGGTATAATCAGCCCCAGCATTTT. Translated, it gives CASSLGAGRYNQPQHF.

This clonotype was picked up many times. The gene calls are TRBV11-2 and TRBJ2-5; D remains unclear. The CDR3 loop spans 14 amino acids. Germline CDR1 is SGHAT and CDR2 is FQNNGV. Trimming pared 1 base from V and 1 base from J, leaving 7 bases between. CDR3: CASSLVSLQETQYF. The CDR3 DNA reads TGTGCCAGCAGCTTAGTTAGCCTCCAAGAGACCCAGTACTTC.

The sample holds many counts of this clonotype. The chain combines TRBV6-2 or TRBV6-3 with TRBJ1-6; unclear D gene. Germline V gene lookup returns CDR1 MNHEY and CDR2 SVGEGT. The CDR3 totals 12 residues. Trimming left V 1 base short and J 7 bases short, with 2 bases between. DNA for the CDR3: TGTGCCAGCAGTTACTTCAATTCACCCCTCCACTTT. This gives the protein CASSYFNSPLHF.

In this sample, this clonotype turned up a few times. This rearrangement joins TRBV7-2 to TRBJ2-5, with D unclear. V dropped 2 bases and J dropped 4 bases, with 8 bases sitting between them. There are 13 residues in the CDR3. The germline gives CDR1 SGHTA, CDR2 FQGNSA. CDR3 amino acids: CASSLRAGETQYF. For the CDR3, the DNA is TGTGCCAGCAGCTTAAGGGCAGGAGAGACCCAGTACTTC.

This clonotype was detected ten times or more. V usage is TRBV12-3 or TRBV12-4 and J usage is TRBJ1-4; D is uncertain. The V end lost 5 bases, the J end lost 0 bases, and 7 bases lay between the germline ends. This CDR3 spans 14 amino acids. The CDR3 DNA reads as TGTGCCAGCAGTACAATGGCAACTAATGAAAAACTGTTTTTT. Protein product: CASSTMATNEKLFF.

Notes on this clonotype: One base away lies a much larger clone, so this may be a sequencing read error. The rearrangement joins TRBV7-2 to TRBJ2-2, with D possibly TRBD1 on 6 matching bases. The CDR3 consists of 14 residues. Germline CDR1 and CDR2: SGHTA and FQGNSA. Trimming removed 5 bases from V and 4 bases from J, with 11 bases in between. The CDR3 DNA reads TGTGCCAGCAGCCCCGGGACAAGCACCGGGGAGCTGTTTTTT. It is translated as CASSPGTSTGELFF.

This chain joins TRBV11-3 and TRBJ2-7, with D possibly being TRBD1 or TRBD2 (5 bases each). Germline CDR1 is SGHNT and CDR2 is YENEEA. The V gene lost 5 bases and the J gene lost 7 bases, with 21 bases spanning the gap. The CDR3 sequence is 15 residues long. The CDR3 here is CASSPRGAGVDEQYF. Written as DNA, the CDR3 is TGTGCCAGCAGCCCTAGAGGGGCCGGAGTTGATGAGCAGTACTTC. Complete variable domain (other parts from reference TRBV11-3 and TRBJ2-7): EAGVVQSPRYKIIEKKQPVAFWCNPISGHNTLYWYLQNLGQGPELLIRYENEEAVDDSQLPKDRFSAERLKGVDSTLKIQPAELGDSAVYLCASSPRGAGVDEQYFGPGTRLTVT.

This rearrangement joins TRBV14 to TRBJ2-7; D unresolved. The CDR3 loop spans 15 amino acids. Germline CDR1 and CDR2: SGHDN and FVKESK. Trimming left V 0 bases short and J 3 bases short, with 12 bases between. The CDR3 spells CASSQESGEDYEQYF. CDR3 DNA: TGTGCCAGCAGCCAAGAAAGTGGTGAGGACTACGAGCAGTACTTC.

This clonotype was seen only a few times. The rearrangement uses TRBV14 and TRBJ1-2; D remains ambiguous. There are 13 residues in the CDR3. Germline V lookup: CDR1 SGHDN, CDR2 FVKESK. V shed 4 bases and J shed 2 bases, with 8 bases lying between them. The CDR3 DNA is TGTGCCAGCAGCCCAGTCTTAAACTATGGCTACACCTTC. It specifies CASSPVLNYGYTF.

Many counts were recorded for this clonotype. The chain is built from TRBV10-3 and TRBJ2-2; D assignment may be TRBD1 or TRBD2 (5 bases each). Between the trimmed V and J ends, which lost 3 bases and 7 bases, there was a span of 9 bases. CDR1 is ENHRY and CDR2 is SYGVKD in the germline V gene. This CDR3 region has 13 residues. The CDR3 reads CAISEGDVGELFF. As DNA, the CDR3 is TGTGCCATCAGTGAAGGGGACGTCGGGGAGCTGTTTTTT.

The chain carries TRBV5-6 and TRBJ2-1; TRBD2 is a possible D gene (6 bases). Germline assignment: CDR1 SGHDT and CDR2 YYEEEE. The CDR3 sequence is 14 residues long. V lost 3 bases and J lost 6, with 13 bases in between. CDR3 region: CASSSRLERNEQFF. In DNA form, the CDR3 reads TGTGCCAGCAGCTCTCGACTAGAACGCAATGAGCAGTTCTTC.

The V and J genes are TRBV4-3 and TRBJ2-2; no clear D gene. The CDR3 runs to 13 residues. Germline values: CDR1 LGHNA, CDR2 YSLEER. With 3 bases removed from V and 2 bases from J, the gap between germline ends came to 4 bases. The CDR3 coding sequence is TGCGCCAGCAGCCAGAGTAACACCGGGGAGCTGTTTTTT. It yields the protein CASSQSNTGELFF.

In this sample, this clonotype turned up many times. The chain couples TRBV4-3 to TRBJ1-4; no definite D call. The germline CDR1 and CDR2 sequences are LGHNA and YSLEER. The CDR3 has 14 residues. The germline V and J ends were trimmed by 0 bases and 7 bases, with 9 bases remaining between them. The CDR3 protein is CASSQDREREKLFF. The CDR3 DNA follows: TGCGCCAGCAGCCAAGATAGGGAACGTGAAAAACTGTTTTTT.

This clonotype is medium-sized. This chain connects TRBV18 to TRBJ2-7, with D possibly being TRBD1 or TRBD2 (5 bases each). The CDR3 covers 13 residues. V shed 11 bases and J shed 2 bases, with 16 bases lying between them. CDR1 and CDR2 from the germline V gene are KGHSH and LQKENI. The CDR3 spells CAGKRDGPYEQYF. DNA for the CDR3: TGTGCCGGGAAACGGGACGGACCCTACGAGCAGTACTTC.

This clonotype was seen a handful of times. The chain uses TRBV7-2 and TRBJ2-5; D perhaps matches TRBD2 (6 bases). V was cut by 4 bases and J by 3 bases, with 9 bases left in between. Germline CDR1 and CDR2: SGHTA and FQGNSA. CDR3 length: 13 amino acids. The CDR3 DNA reads as TGTGCCAGCAGCTCGGACTATAAAGAGACCCAGTACTTC. It encodes CASSSDYKETQYF.